What follows is one T cell receptor (beta chain) and its context. This sample is part of a study of OX40 agonist ivuxolimab in advanced cancers. Study information: People in dose escalation had one of these cancers: hepatocellular carcinoma, melanoma, renal cell or head and neck cancer. Prior anti-PD-1, anti-PD-L1 or anti-CTLA-4 therapy was allowed; less than 45% had some.

CDR1 and CDR2 (germline): SGHTA, FQGNSA. This CDR3 spans 17 amino acids. Trimming removed 5 bases from V and 2 bases from J; junction bases left unmatched: 12. Using immunoSEQ multiplex PCR, the repertoire was profiled, and TCRdb retains in-frame clones only, with some absent. This sample carries roughly 86,000 clones, 85% to 95% of them seen once, and the ten largest clones take around 0.75%. Sample: CD4+ or CD8+ T cells sorted from blood, taken in a trial of the OX40 agonist ivuxolimab. The sequence derives from an adult with an advanced solid tumor such as melanoma, head and neck, liver or kidney cancer. The gene calls are TRBV7-2 and TRBJ2-5; 9 bases align to TRBD2. The CDR3 is CASSAGVAGAGQETQYF. The CDR3 region has the DNA TGTGCCAGCAGCGCGGGAGTAGCGGGAGCGGGGCAAGAGACCCAGTACTTC.